This is a list of T cell receptor beta chains from one sample in a study of CXCR3-negative and CXCR3-positive naive CD8 T cells. TCRdb reprocessed the 5' RACE reads; each CDR3 protein has one entry and no DNA is given. The sample has some 6,700 distinct CDR3 sequences. Sequenced material: naive CXCR3+ CD8+ T cells from blood. Source of these receptors: a human donor in good health. Some clones in this sample may be carry-over from other donors' samples. The CDR3 runs from the conserved cysteine through the conserved F or W. The listing skips clone size in some rows; elsewhere it reads once, few, many or a size class.

V gene,clone size,J gene,CDR3 protein
TRBV27,-,TRBJ2-1,CASSLSSNEQFF
TRBV11-2,-,TRBJ2-1,CASWTPAIDEQFF
TRBV29-1,-,TRBJ1-1,CSVIIQGGTEAFF
TRBV7-9,medium-sized,TRBJ2-1,CASSLGWRVGSSYNEQFF
TRBV5-5,medium-sized,TRBJ2-7,CASSLVQGVNEQYF
TRBV7-2,-,TRBJ1-6,CASGTLSSYNSPLHF
TRBV6-5,-,TRBJ2-7,CASSYGRGSEQYF
TRBV29-1,-,TRBJ2-7,CSVELGQPYEQYF
TRBV11-2,medium-sized,TRBJ2-3,CASSSRTGEADTQYF
TRBV29-1,medium-sized,TRBJ2-7,CSVEDLSRDRVYF
TRBV29-1,-,TRBJ2-3,CSVEDLVGTDTQYF
TRBV29-1,-,TRBJ2-1,CSVEGTPKGPPNYNEQFF
TRBV5-1,medium-sized,TRBJ2-1,CASSFRDNEQFF
TRBV20-1,-,TRBJ1-3,CSAREGNTIYF
TRBV25-1,medium-sized,TRBJ1-5,CASSERDGSNQPQHF
TRBV6-6,-,TRBJ2-7,CASSYGLSFYEQYF
TRBV5-1,-,TRBJ2-7,CASSIAGVEQYF
TRBV3-1,-,TRBJ2-7,CASSQAPPWREISYEQYF
TRBV2,medium-sized,TRBJ2-6,CASSFQGLRSGANVLTF
TRBV6-1,-,TRBJ1-1,CASSGGPWGTEAFF
TRBV9,-,TRBJ2-2,CASSVALVHPNTGELFF
TRBV29-1,medium-sized,TRBJ2-7,CSVEAQGTSGPYEQYF
TRBV29-1,-,TRBJ2-1,CSVEAGEMIEQFF
TRBV3-1,medium-sized,TRBJ2-1,CASSQRGSLGYNEQFF
TRBV29-1,medium-sized,TRBJ1-2,CSVPGGGHHNYGYTF
TRBV7-9,-,TRBJ1-2,CASSTSAVSGGADYGYTF
TRBV29-1,-,TRBJ2-4,CSVVPHRENIQYF
TRBV20-1,-,TRBJ1-1,CSARVGGPEAFF
TRBV28,-,TRBJ2-3,CAMGGTGHTDTQYF
TRBV29-1,-,TRBJ1-2,CSVEDRRGIGYRYTF
TRBV20-1,-,TRBJ2-7,CSASWAGNYEQYF
TRBV19,medium-sized,TRBJ1-1,CASSTFRDRKDTEAFF
TRBV19,-,TRBJ2-5,CASSISGTSGETQYF
TRBV20-1,medium-sized,TRBJ2-1,CSARDALPRDIYNEQFF
TRBV20-1,-,TRBJ1-5,CSARDRRQPQHF
TRBV29-1,-,TRBJ2-7,CSVATGGGEQYF
TRBV29-1,-,TRBJ1-2,CSVVPQGNYGYTF
TRBV5-1,-,TRBJ2-7,CASSPGQGYYEQYF
TRBV7-9,-,TRBJ2-1,CASSFLGAPTYNEQFF
TRBV29-1,-,TRBJ2-1,CSVPGGAGLGLF
TRBV5-1,medium-sized,TRBJ2-1,CASSLGNEQFF